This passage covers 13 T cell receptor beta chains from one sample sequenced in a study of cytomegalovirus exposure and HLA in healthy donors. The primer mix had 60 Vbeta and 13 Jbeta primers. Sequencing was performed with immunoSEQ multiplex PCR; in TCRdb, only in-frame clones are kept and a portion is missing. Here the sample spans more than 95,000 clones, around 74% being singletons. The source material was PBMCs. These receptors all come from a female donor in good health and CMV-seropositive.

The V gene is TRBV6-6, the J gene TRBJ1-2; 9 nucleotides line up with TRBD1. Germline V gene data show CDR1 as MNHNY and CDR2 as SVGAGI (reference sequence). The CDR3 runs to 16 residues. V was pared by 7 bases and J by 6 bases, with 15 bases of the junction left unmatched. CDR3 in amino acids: CASNGKITGGKDGYTF. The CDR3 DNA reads TGTGCCAGCAACGGGAAAATTACAGGGGGCAAGGATGGCTACACCTTC.

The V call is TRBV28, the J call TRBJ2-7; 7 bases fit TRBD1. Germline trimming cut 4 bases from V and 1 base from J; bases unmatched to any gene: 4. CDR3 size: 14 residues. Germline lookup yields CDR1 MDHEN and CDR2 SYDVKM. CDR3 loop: CASSSRDRSYEQYF. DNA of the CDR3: TGTGCCAGCAGTTCCCGGGACAGATCCTACGAGCAGTACTTC.

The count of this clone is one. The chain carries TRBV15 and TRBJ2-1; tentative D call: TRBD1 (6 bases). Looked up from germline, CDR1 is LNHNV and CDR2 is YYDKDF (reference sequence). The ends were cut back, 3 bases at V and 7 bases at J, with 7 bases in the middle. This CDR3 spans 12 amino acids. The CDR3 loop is CATSSRGNEQFF. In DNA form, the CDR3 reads TGTGCCACCAGCAGCAGGGGAAATGAGCAGTTCTTC.

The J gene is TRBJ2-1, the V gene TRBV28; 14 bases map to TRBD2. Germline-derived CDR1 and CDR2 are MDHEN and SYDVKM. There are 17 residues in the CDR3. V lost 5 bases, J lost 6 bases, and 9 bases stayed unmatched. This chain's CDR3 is CASSEPRGTSGSNEQFF. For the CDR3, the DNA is TGTGCCAGCAGTGAGCCTCGGGGGACTAGCGGGAGCAATGAGCAGTTCTTC.

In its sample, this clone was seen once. CDR3 protein: CASSQDSYMQGGGYGYTF. The CDR3 bases are TGCGCCAGCAGCCAAGATTCTTATATGCAGGGCGGGGGCTATGGCTACACCTTC. This chain joins TRBV4-3 and TRBJ1-2; tentative D call: TRBD1 (5 bases). The germline V gene encodes CDR1 LGHNA and CDR2 YSLEER. This CDR3 comprises 18 residues. The germline V and J ends were trimmed by 0 bases and 4 bases, with 21 bases remaining between them.

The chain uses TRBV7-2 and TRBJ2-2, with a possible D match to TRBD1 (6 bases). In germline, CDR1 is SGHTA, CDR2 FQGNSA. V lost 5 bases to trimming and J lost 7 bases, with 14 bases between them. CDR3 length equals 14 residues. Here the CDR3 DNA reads TGTGCCAGCAGCCCCAGGGGTTCGAACGGGGAGCTGTTTTTT. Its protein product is CASSPRGSNGELFF.

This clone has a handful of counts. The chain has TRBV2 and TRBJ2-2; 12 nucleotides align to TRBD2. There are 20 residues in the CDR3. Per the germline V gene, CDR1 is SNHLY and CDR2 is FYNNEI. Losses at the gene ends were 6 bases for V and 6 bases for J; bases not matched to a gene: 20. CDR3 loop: CASSKTYRPGLAGRAGELFF. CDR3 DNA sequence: TGTGCCAGCAGCAAAACCTACCGACCCGGACTAGCGGGAAGGGCCGGGGAGCTGTTTTTT.

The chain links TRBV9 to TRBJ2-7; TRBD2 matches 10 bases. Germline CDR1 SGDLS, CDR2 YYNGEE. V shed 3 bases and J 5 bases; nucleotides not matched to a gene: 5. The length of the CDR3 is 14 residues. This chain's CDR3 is CASSASGSYHEQYF. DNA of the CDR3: TGTGCCAGCAGCGCTAGCGGGAGTTACCACGAGCAGTACTTC.

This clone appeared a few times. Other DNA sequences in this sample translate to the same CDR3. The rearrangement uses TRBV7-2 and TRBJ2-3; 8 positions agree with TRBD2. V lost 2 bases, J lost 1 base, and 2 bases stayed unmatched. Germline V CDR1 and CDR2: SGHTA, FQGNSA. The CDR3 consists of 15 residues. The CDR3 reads CASSLRGLGTDTQYF. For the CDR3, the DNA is TGTGCCAGCAGCTTACGGGGACTAGGCACAGATACGCAGTATTTT.

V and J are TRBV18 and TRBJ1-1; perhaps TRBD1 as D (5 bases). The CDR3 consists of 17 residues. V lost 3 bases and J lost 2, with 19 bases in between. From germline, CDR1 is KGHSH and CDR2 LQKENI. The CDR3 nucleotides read TGTGCCAGCTCACCCCAGGGAAAAAGGGGAGGAAACACTGAAGCTTTCTTT. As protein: CASSPQGKRGGNTEAFF.

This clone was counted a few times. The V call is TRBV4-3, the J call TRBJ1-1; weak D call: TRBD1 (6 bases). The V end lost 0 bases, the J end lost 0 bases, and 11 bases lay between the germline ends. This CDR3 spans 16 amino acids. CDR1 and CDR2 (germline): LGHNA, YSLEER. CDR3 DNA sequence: TGCGCCAGCAGCCAAGATACCGGACAGCTGAACACTGAAGCTTTCTTT. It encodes CASSQDTGQLNTEAFF.

This chain's CDR3 is CASSPSGRDNEQFF. The CDR3 region has the DNA TGTGCCAGCTCACCTAGCGGGAGGGACAATGAGCAGTTCTTC. The chain employs TRBV18 and TRBJ2-1; 11 positions match TRBD2. Germline CDR1 reads KGHSH; CDR2 reads LQKENI. The length of the CDR3 is 14 residues. J was trimmed by 5 bases and V by 3 bases; bases with no gene match: 0.

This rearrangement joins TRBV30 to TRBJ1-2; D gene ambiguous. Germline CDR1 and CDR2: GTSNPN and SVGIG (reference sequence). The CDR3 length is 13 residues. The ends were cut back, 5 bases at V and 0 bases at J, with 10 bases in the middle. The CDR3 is CAWQEIANYGYTF. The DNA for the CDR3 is TGTGCCTGGCAGGAAATAGCTAACTATGGCTACACCTTC.